This note documents a single T cell receptor beta chain sequence. Antigen unknown. These data are taken from a study of cytomegalovirus exposure and HLA in healthy donors. Study details: Across 350 to 500 genotyped donors, 81% landed in the Caucasian-associated ancestry cluster. Study outcomes and limitations: CMV serostatus alone was available as immune exposure information. The analysis excluded some indistinguishable V segments, including TRBV6-2 and TRBV6-3. A later analysis found most CMV-associated TCR beta chains apparently HLA-restricted.

V lost 0 bases, J lost 6 bases, and 9 bases lay in between. Germline V CDR1 and CDR2: SGHDT, YYEEEE. The CDR3 spans 13 residues. PCR employed 60 Vbeta and 13 Jbeta primers. Assay: immunoSEQ multiplex PCR; the TCRdb copy retains only in-frame clones and omits some. The table lists about 150,000 clones, roughly 80% of them singletons. Sequencing input: PBMCs. This clonotype was sampled from a middle-aged man in good health and CMV-seropositive. This sequence joins TRBV5-6 and TRBJ2-5; D not certain. The DNA for the CDR3 is TGTGCCAGCAGCTTGGGCAACTCGCAGACCCAGTACTTC. Translated: CASSLGNSQTQYF. The full variable domain, with the rest looked up from reference TRBV5-6 and TRBJ2-5, is DAGVTQSPTHLIKTRGQQVTLRCSPKSGHDTVSWYQQALGQGPQFIFQYYEEEERQRGNFPDRFSGHQFPNYSSELNVNALLLGDSALYLCASSLGNSQTQYFGPGTRLLVL.